This T cell receptor (beta chain) is drawn from a study of blood T cell repertoires in COVID-19. After removal of 5 bases from V and 4 bases from J, the junction contained 4 bases not matched to a gene. CDR3 size: 14 residues. Germline CDR1 and CDR2: SGHTA and FQGNSA. Per the original methods: Amplified reference gene primers provided the basis for estimating nucleated cell counts. The assay was immunoSEQ multiplex PCR, and TCRdb's table has in-frame clones only and misses some. The V and J calls and clone size were taken over from that table, and D and trimming were inferred from the DNA. The table includes over 130,000 clones, around 90% detected once.

This chain links TRBV7-2 with TRBJ2-7; 11 nucleotides agree with TRBD1. The sequencing sample was made of peripheral blood. This TCR was recovered from a man in his 60s with active or convalescent COVID-19. The CDR3 nucleotides are TGTGCCAGCAGCGTAGGGACAGGGGGTTACGAGCAGTACTTC. Protein product: CASSVGTGGYEQYF. Full variable domain (missing parts from reference TRBV7-2 and TRBJ2-7): GAGVSQSPSNKVTEKGKDVELRCDPISGHTALYWYRQSLGQGLEFLIYFQGNSAPDKSGLPSDRFSAERTGGSVSTLTIQRTQQEDSAVYLCASSVGTGGYEQYFGPGTRLTVT.